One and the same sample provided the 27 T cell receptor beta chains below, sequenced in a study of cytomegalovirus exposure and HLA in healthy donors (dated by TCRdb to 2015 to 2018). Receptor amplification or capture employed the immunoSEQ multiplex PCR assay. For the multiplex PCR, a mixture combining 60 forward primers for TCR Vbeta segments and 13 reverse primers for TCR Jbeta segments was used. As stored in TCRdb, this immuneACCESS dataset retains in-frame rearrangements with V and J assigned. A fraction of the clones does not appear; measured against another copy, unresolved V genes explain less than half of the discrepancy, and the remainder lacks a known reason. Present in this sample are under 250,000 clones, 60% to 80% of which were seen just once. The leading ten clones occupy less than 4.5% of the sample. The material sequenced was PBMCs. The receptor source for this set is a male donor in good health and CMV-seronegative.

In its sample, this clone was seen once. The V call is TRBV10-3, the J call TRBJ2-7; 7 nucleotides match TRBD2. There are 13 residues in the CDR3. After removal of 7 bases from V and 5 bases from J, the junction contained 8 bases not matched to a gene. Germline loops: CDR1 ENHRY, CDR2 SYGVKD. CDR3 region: CAIMGGGPHEQYF. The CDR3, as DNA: TGTGCCATCATGGGGGGAGGGCCCCACGAGCAGTACTTC.

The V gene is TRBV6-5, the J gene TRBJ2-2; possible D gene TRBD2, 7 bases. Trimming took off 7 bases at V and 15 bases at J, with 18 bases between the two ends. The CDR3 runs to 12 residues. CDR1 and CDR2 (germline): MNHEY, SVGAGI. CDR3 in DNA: TGTGCCAGCACCCTAGGGGGGGGCGTGTTGTTTTTT. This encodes CASTLGGGVLFF.

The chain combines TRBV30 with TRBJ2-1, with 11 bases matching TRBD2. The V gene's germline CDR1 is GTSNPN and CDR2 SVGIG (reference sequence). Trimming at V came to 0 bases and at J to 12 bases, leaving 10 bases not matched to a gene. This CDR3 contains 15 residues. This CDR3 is CAWSVGTSGAYGQFF. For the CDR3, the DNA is TGTGCCTGGAGTGTGGGGACTAGCGGAGCGTACGGGCAGTTCTTC.

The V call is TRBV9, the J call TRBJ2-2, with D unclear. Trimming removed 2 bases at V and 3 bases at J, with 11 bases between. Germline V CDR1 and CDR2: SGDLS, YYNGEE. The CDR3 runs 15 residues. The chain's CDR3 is CASSVRGFDTGELFF. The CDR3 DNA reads TGTGCCAGCAGCGTCCGCGGTTTCGACACCGGGGAGCTGTTTTTT.

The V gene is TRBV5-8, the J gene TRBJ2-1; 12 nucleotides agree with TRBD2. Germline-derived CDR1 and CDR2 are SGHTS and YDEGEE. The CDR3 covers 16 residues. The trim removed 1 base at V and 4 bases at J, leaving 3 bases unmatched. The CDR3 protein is CASSLRTSGNYNEQFF. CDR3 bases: TGTGCCAGCAGCTTGAGGACTAGCGGGAATTACAATGAGCAGTTCTTC.

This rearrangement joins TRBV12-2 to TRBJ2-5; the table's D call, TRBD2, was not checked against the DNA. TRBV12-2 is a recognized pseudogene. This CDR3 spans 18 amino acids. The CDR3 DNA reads TGTGCAAGTCGCTTAGGGGGGAGGGCTAGCGGGAGTAGTGAGACCCAGTACTTC. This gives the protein CASRLGGRASGSSETQYF.

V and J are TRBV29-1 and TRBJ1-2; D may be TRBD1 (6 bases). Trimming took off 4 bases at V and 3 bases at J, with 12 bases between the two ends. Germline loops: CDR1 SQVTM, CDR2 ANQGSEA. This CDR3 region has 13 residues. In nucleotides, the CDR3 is TGCAGCGTTGTAGGGGGAGTGGACTATGGCTACACCTTC. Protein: CSVVGGVDYGYTF.

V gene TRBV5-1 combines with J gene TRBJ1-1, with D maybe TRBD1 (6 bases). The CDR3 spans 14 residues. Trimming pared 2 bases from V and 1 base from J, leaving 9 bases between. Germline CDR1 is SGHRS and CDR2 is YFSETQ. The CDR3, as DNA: TGCGCCAGCAGCTTACAGGGATCGAACACTGAAGCTTTCTTT. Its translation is CASSLQGSNTEAFF. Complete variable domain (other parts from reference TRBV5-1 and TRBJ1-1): KAGVTQTPRYLIKTRGQQVTLSCSPISGHRSVSWYQQTPGQGLQFLFEYFSETQRNKGNFPGRFSGRQFSNSRSEMNVSTLELGDSALYLCASSLQGSNTEAFFGQGTRLTVV.

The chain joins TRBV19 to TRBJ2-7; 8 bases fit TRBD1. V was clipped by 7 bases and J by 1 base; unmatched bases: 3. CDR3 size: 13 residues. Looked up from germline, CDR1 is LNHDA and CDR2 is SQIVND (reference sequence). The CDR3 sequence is CASNTGGSYEQYF. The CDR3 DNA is TGTGCCAGTAACACAGGGGGATCCTACGAGCAGTACTTC. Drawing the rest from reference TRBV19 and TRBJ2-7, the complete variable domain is DGGITQSPKYLFRKEGQNVTLSCEQNLNHDAMYWYRQDPGQGLRLIYYSQIVNDFQKGDIAEGYSVSREKKESFPLTVTSAQKNPTAFYLCASNTGGSYEQYFGPGTRLTVT.

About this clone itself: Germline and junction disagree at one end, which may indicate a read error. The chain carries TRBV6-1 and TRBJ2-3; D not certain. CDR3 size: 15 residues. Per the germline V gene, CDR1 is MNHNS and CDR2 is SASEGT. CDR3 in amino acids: CVSSEQRSSTDTQYF. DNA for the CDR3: TGTGTCAGCAGTGAACAGCGATCAAGCACAGATACGCAGTATTTT.

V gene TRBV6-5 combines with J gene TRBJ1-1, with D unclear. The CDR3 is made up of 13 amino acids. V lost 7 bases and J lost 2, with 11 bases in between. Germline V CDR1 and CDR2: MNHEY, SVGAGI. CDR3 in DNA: TGTGCCAGCACACCGGCAGGAAACACTGAAGCTTTCTTT. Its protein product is CASTPAGNTEAFF.

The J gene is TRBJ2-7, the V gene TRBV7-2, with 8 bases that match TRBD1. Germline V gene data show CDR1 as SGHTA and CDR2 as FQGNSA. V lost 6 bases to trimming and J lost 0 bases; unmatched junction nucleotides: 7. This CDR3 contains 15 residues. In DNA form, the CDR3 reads TGTGCCAGCAGTTTCACCGGGACAGGCTCCTACGAGCAGTACTTC. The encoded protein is CASSFTGTGSYEQYF.

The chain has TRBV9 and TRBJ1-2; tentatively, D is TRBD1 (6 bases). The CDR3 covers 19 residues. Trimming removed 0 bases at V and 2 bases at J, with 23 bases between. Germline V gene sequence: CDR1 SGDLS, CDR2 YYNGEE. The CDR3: CASSVAGALPHQGNYGYTF. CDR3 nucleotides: TGTGCCAGCAGCGTAGCGGGCGCTCTACCTCACCAGGGGAACTATGGCTACACCTTC.

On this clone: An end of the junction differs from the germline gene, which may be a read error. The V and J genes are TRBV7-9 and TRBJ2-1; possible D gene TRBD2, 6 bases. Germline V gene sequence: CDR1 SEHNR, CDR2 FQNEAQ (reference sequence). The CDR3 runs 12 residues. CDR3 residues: CASSLAGGEQFF. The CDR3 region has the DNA TGTGCCAGCAGCCTAGCCGGGGGTGAGCAGTTCTTC.

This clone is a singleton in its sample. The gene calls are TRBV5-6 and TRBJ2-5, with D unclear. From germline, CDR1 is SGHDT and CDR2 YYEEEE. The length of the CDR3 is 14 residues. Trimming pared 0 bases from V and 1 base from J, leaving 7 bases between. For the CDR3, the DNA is TGTGCCAGCAGCTTGGCAGCGTTCCAAGAGACCCAGTACTTC. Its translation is CASSLAAFQETQYF.

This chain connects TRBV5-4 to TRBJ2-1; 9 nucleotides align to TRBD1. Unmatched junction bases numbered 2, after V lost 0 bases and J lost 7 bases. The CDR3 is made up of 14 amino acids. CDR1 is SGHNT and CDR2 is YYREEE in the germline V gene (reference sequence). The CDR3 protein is CASSLDRGHNEQFF. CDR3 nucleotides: TGTGCCAGCAGCTTGGACAGGGGGCATAATGAGCAGTTCTTC.

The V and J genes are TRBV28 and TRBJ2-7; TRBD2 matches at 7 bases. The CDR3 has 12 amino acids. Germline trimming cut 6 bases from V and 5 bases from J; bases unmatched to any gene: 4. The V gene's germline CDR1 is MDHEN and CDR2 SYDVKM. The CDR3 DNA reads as TGTGCCAGCAGGGGGGGGAACCACGAGCAGTACTTC. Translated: CASRGGNHEQYF.

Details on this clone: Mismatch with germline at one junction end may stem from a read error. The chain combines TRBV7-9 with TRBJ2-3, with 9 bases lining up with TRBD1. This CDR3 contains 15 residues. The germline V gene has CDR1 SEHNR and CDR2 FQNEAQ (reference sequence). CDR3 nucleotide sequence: TGTTCCAGCAGCCGGGGACAGGGTGGCACAGATACGCAGTATTTT. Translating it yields CSSSRGQGGTDTQYF.

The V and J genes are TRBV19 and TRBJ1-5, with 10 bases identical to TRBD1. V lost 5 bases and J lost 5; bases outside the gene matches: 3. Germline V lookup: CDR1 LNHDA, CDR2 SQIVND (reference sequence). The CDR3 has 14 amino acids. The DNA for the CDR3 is TGTGCCAGTAGTTTGGGACAGGGGTATCAGCCCCAGCATTTT. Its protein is CASSLGQGYQPQHF.

The CDR3 reads CASTIREGKNEQFF. CDR3 coding DNA: TGTGCCAGCACCATCCGGGAGGGGAAAAATGAGCAGTTCTTC. V is TRBV7-8 and J is TRBJ2-1, with 8 bases that match TRBD2. V lost 7 bases, J lost 7 bases, and 9 bases stayed unmatched. This CDR3 has 14 residues. CDR1 and CDR2 (germline): SGHVS, FQNEAQ.

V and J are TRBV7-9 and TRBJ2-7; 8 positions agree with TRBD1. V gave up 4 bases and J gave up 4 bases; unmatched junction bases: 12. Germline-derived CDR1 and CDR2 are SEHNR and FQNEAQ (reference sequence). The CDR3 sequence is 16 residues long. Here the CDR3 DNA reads TGTGCCAGCAGCTCGACAGGGGCCCATACTCCTTACGAGCAGTACTTC. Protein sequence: CASSSTGAHTPYEQYF.

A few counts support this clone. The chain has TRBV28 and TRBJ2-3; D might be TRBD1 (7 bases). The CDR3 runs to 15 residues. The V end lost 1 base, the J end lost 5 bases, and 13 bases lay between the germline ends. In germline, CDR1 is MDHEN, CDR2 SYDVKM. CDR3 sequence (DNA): TGTGCCAGCAGTTTATCATCCCAGGGGGGAGATACGCAGTATTTT. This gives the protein CASSLSSQGGDTQYF.

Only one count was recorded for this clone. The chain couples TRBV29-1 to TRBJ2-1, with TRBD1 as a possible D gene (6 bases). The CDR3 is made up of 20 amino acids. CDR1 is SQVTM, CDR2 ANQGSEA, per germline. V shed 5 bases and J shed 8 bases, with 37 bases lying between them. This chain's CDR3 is CSVRVWPLPPTLQGFDEQFF. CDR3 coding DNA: TGCAGCGTTCGAGTCTGGCCCCTTCCCCCTACGCTTCAGGGGTTCGATGAGCAGTTCTTC.

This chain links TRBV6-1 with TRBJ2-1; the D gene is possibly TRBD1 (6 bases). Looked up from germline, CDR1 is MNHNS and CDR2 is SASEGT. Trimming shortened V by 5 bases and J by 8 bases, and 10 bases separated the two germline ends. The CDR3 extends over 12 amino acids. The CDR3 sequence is CASSLGTHEQFF. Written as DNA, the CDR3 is TGTGCCAGCAGTCTAGGGACACATGAGCAGTTCTTC.

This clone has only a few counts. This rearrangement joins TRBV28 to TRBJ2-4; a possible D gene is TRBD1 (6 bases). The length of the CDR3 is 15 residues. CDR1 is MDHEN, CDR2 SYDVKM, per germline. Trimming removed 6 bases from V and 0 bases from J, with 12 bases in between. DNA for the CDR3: TGTGCCAGCAGCCAAGGACAGCTAGCCAAAAACATTCAGTACTTC. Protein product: CASSQGQLAKNIQYF.

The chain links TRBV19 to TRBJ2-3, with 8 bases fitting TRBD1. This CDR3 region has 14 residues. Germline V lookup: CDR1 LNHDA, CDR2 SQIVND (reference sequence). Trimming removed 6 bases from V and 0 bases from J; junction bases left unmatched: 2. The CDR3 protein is CASRRQGSTDTQYF. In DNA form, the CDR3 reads TGTGCCAGTAGGCGACAGGGGAGCACAGATACGCAGTATTTT.

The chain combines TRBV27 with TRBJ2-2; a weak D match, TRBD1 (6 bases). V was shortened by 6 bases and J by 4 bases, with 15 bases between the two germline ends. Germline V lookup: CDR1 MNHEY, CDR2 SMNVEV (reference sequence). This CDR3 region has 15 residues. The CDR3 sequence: CASSGWGRSTGELFF. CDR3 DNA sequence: TGTGCCAGCAGCGGGTGGGGGCGCAGCACCGGGGAGCTGTTTTTT.